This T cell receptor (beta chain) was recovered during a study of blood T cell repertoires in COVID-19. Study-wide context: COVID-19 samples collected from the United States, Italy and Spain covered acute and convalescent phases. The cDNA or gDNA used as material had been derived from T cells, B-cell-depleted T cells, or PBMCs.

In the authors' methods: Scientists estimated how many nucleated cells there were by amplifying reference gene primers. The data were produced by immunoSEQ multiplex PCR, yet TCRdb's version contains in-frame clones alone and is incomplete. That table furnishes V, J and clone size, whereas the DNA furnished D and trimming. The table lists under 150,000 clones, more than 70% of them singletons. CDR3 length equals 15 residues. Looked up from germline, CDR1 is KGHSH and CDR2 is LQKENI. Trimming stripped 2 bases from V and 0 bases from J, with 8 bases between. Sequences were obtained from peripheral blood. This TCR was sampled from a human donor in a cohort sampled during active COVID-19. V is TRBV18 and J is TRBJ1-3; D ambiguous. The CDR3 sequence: CASSPFAFSGNTIYF. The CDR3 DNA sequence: TGTGCCAGCTCACCATTTGCGTTCTCTGGAAACACCATATATTTT.